Each of the 20 T cell receptor beta chains below was sequenced from the same sample in a study of long-term antiretroviral therapy in people with HIV. Sequencing relied on immunoSEQ assay v3.0, run at survey level. Generated by immunoSEQ multiplex PCR, the TCRdb table keeps only in-frame clones and is missing some. This table has 30,000 to 40,000 clones, more than 75% appearing once. The starting material was unsorted PBMCs, obtained 1.9 years after starting antiretroviral therapy. The receptors derive from a man aged 18 to 35 with HIV.

This clone was counted a few times. The V and J genes are TRBV4-2 and TRBJ1-6; 8 bases align to TRBD1. V lost 2 bases and J lost 9; bases outside the gene matches: 6. The CDR3 length is 15 residues. The germline gives CDR1 LGHNA, CDR2 YNFKEQ. The CDR3 sequence is CASSQPGQAFSPLHF. The CDR3 region has the DNA TGTGCCAGCAGCCAACCGGGACAGGCTTTTTCACCCCTCCACTTT.

The chain carries TRBV5-6 and TRBJ2-5; TRBD2 agrees at 8 bases. The CDR3 spans 15 residues. With V trimmed by 3 bases and J by 1 base, 5 bases remained unmatched. From germline, CDR1 is SGHDT and CDR2 YYEEEE. In nucleotides, the CDR3 is TGTGCCAGCAGCTCGATTACTAGCGGCCAAGAGACCCAGTACTTC. It translates to CASSSITSGQETQYF.

This chain uses TRBV9 with TRBJ1-1, with TRBD1 as a possible D gene (5 bases). Germline CDR1 reads SGDLS; CDR2 reads YYNGEE. With 3 bases removed from V and 0 bases from J, the gap between germline ends came to 12 bases. The CDR3 runs 15 residues. CDR3 residues: CASSAIGGMNTEAFF. CDR3 DNA sequence: TGTGCCAGCAGCGCAATTGGGGGAATGAACACTGAAGCTTTCTTT.

V is TRBV5-6 and J is TRBJ2-2; possibly TRBD1 for D (5 bases). V was trimmed by 5 bases and J by 3 bases, leaving 14 bases between them. CDR3 length equals 15 residues. Germline CDR1 is SGHDT and CDR2 is YYEEEE. The CDR3 region has the DNA TGTGCCAGCAGTTCAGGGTTTCGGTACACCGGGGAGCTGTTTTTT. It encodes CASSSGFRYTGELFF.

This chain uses TRBV7-2 with TRBJ1-2; 7 bases match TRBD1. CDR3 length equals 14 residues. With 5 bases clipped from V and 1 base from J, the junction kept 4 bases outside the gene matches. Germline V gene data show CDR1 as SGHTA and CDR2 as FQGNSA. The CDR3, as DNA: TGTGCCAGCAGCAGGGGGCGCGTTAACTATGGCTACACCTTC. Translating it yields CASSRGRVNYGYTF.

The genes are TRBV12-2 and TRBJ2-5; the D call in the table, TRBD1, was not verified against the DNA. TRBV12-2 is shown as a pseudogene. CDR3 length equals 16 residues. The CDR3 nucleotides are TGTGCAAGTCGCTTAGTTCCGACAGGGCTCCAAGAGACCCAGTACTTC. Protein product: CASRLVPTGLQETQYF.

The genes are TRBV15 and TRBJ2-7; tentative D call: TRBD1 (5 bases). This CDR3 has 13 residues. Trimming shortened V by 0 bases and J by 7 bases, and 10 bases separated the two germline ends. CDR1 LNHNV and CDR2 YYDKDF come from the germline V gene (reference sequence). The CDR3 reads CATSRDLGREQYV. The CDR3 DNA follows: TGTGCCACCAGCAGAGATTTGGGGCGGGAGCAGTACGTC.

The V and J genes are TRBV18 and TRBJ1-1; no definite D call. The ends were cut back, 5 bases at V and 1 base at J, with 5 bases in the middle. This CDR3 comprises 12 residues. Germline CDR1 and CDR2: KGHSH and LQKENI. CDR3 residues: CASSSENTEAFF. The CDR3 nucleotides are TGTGCCAGCTCATCCGAGAACACTGAAGCTTTCTTT.

The chain combines TRBV29-1 with TRBJ1-3, with D hard to call. The CDR3 spans 13 residues. Per germline, CDR1 SQVTM and CDR2 ANQGSEA. Trimming shortened V by 0 bases and J by 5 bases, and 8 bases separated the two germline ends. The CDR3 nucleotides read TGCAGCGTTGAAGATGGGGTGAGAAACACCATATATTTT. It is translated as CSVEDGVRNTIYF.

The CDR3 coding sequence is TGTGCCAGCAGCATGAACAGTGAAACTGAAGCTTTCTTT. It encodes CASSMNSETEAFF. The chain combines TRBV7-9 with TRBJ1-1, with D unclear. The CDR3 loop spans 13 amino acids. The ends were cut back, 5 bases at V and 5 bases at J, with 12 bases in the middle. Germline loops: CDR1 SEHNR, CDR2 FQNEAQ (reference sequence).

This sequence joins TRBV6-5 and TRBJ2-3; D gene unclear. CDR1 MNHEY and CDR2 SVGAGI come from the germline V gene. The V end lost 0 bases, the J end lost 4 bases, and 11 bases lay between the germline ends. This CDR3 has 15 amino acids. Written as DNA, the CDR3 is TGTGCCAGCAGTTACTCTGTCAGGAGCGCAGATACGCAGTATTTT. Translation: CASSYSVRSADTQYF.

The chain employs TRBV28 and TRBJ1-2; D uncertain. Trimming left V 6 bases short and J 1 base short, with 9 bases between. The germline CDR1 and CDR2 sequences are MDHEN and SYDVKM. CDR3 size: 13 residues. The CDR3 sequence: CASSQTINYGYTF. CDR3 in DNA: TGTGCCAGCAGCCAGACCATTAACTATGGCTACACCTTC.

V and J are TRBV27 and TRBJ1-1; D uncertain. Germline lookup yields CDR1 MNHEY and CDR2 SMNVEV (reference sequence). This CDR3 spans 13 amino acids. Trimming pared 3 bases from V and 6 bases from J, leaving 11 bases between. The CDR3 bases are TGTGCCAGCAGTTTTTCGGCAGCCCCTGAAGCTTTCTTT. The encoded protein is CASSFSAAPEAFF.

The chain recombines TRBV28 with TRBJ2-4; the match to TRBD2 covers 12 bases. CDR1 and CDR2 from the germline V gene are MDHEN and SYDVKM. The CDR3 covers 16 residues. Trimming cost V 5 bases and J 4 bases; bases outside gene matches: 6. The CDR3 protein is CASSPPSGGGKNIQYF. The CDR3 DNA follows: TGTGCCAGCAGTCCGCCTAGCGGGGGGGGAAAAAACATTCAGTACTTC.

This clone was observed a few times. The chain uses TRBV28 and TRBJ1-2; TRBD1 might be the D (5 bases). Trimming left V 4 bases short and J 6 bases short, with 18 bases between. Germline CDR1 is MDHEN and CDR2 is SYDVKM. The CDR3 sequence is 15 residues long. In DNA, the CDR3 is TGTGCCAGCAGTTCCTTCGGGGGTCCCTCGGATGGCTACACCTTC. It codes for CASSSFGGPSDGYTF.

The chain couples TRBV19 to TRBJ2-2, with unresolved D. V lost 2 bases to trimming and J lost 4 bases, with 5 bases between them. Germline V gene sequence: CDR1 LNHDA, CDR2 SQIVND (reference sequence). The CDR3 extends over 13 amino acids. CDR3 region: CASSIMSTGELFF. DNA for the CDR3: TGTGCCAGTAGTATAATGTCCACCGGGGAGCTGTTTTTT.

V usage is TRBV27 and J usage is TRBJ2-2; 9 bases are a match to TRBD1. The CDR3 runs to 15 residues. CDR1 MNHEY and CDR2 SMNVEV come from the germline V gene (reference sequence). Losses at the gene ends were 4 bases for V and 3 bases for J; bases not matched to a gene: 3. The CDR3 here is CASSSGQGHTGELFF. In nucleotides, the CDR3 is TGTGCCAGCAGTTCGGGACAGGGTCACACCGGGGAGCTGTTTTTT.

V and J are TRBV15 and TRBJ2-3, with TRBD2 as a possible D gene (6 bases). Germline CDR1 and CDR2: LNHNV and YYDKDF (reference sequence). The length of the CDR3 is 16 residues. The V and J ends lost 3 bases and 3 bases respectively, with 16 bases between them. CDR3 sequence: CATSSGTAGGTDTQYF. CDR3 DNA sequence: TGTGCCACCAGCAGTGGGACGGCCGGGGGTACAGATACGCAGTATTTT.

This clone came up once. The rearrangement joins TRBV6-5 to TRBJ1-5; TRBD1 matches at 7 bases. V was pared by 5 bases and J by 4 bases, with 8 bases of the junction left unmatched. Germline V gene sequence: CDR1 MNHEY, CDR2 SVGAGI. This CDR3 contains 15 residues. The chain's CDR3 is CASSRQGTGNQPQHF. As DNA, the CDR3 is TGTGCCAGCAGTCGACAGGGAACAGGTAATCAGCCCCAGCATTTT.

The chain uses TRBV6-1 and TRBJ2-3; TRBD1 might be the D (6 bases). Trimming took 1 base from V and 2 from J, leaving 13 bases between them. CDR3 size: 16 residues. Per germline, CDR1 MNHNS and CDR2 SASEGT. The DNA of the CDR3 is TGTGCCAGCAGTGAAGGGGCAGGGGCGTTCACAGATACGCAGTATTTT. Protein product: CASSEGAGAFTDTQYF.